These 27 T cell receptor beta chains came from one sample sequenced in a study of vaccination and CD4 T cells after COVID-19. Their antigens remain unidentified. Oncomine TCR Beta short-read sequencing was applied to DNA from cultured CD4+ T cells. TCRdb reprocessed the PCR reads with MiXCR, giving one entry per CDR3 protein. The sample lists around 21,000 distinct CDR3 sequences, 45% to 50% occurring once. The treatment here: approximately 9-day PBMC culture with coronavirus spike peptide pools or control peptides (ViraFEST assay). Sequences were obtained from CD4+ T cells from blood, cultured in vitro. These receptors all come from a human donor who had recovered from COVID-19.

The chain has TRBV20-1 and TRBJ2-3; possible D gene TRBD2, 5 bases. V gave up 6 bases and J gave up 4 bases, with 11 bases separating them. Germline V lookup: CDR1 DFQATT, CDR2 SNEGSKA (reference sequence). The CDR3 is made up of 12 amino acids. CDR3 bases: TGCAGTGCAAGGACTCCATCAGATACGCAGTATTTT. Its protein is CSARTPSDTQYF.

The chain recombines TRBV2 with TRBJ1-2; TRBD1 might be the D (6 bases). The CDR3 consists of 12 residues. The germline V gene encodes CDR1 SNHLY and CDR2 FYNNEI. Deletions cut 5 bases from V and 6 bases from J, with 10 bases between. DNA for the CDR3: TGTGCCAGCAGTACCGGGGGGCATGGCTACACCTTC. Amino acids: CASSTGGHGYTF.

This clonotype was counted between two and nine times. The rearrangement uses TRBV15 and TRBJ1-5, with 8 bases matching TRBD1. V lost 3 bases and J lost 2; bases outside the gene matches: 0. The CDR3 has 14 residues. Looked up from germline, CDR1 is LNHNV and CDR2 is YYDKDF (reference sequence). DNA for the CDR3: TGTGCCACCAGCAGGACAGGGGGCAATCAGCCCCAGCATTTT. This sequence encodes CATSRTGGNQPQHF.

This clonotype was observed a few times. The rearrangement links TRBV10-3 to TRBJ1-2, with D unresolved. This CDR3 has 13 amino acids. CDR1 and CDR2 (germline): ENHRY, SYGVKD. Between the trimmed V and J ends, which lost 8 bases and 4 bases, there was a span of 14 bases. CDR3 loop: CAIGEDSFYGYTF. CDR3 sequence (DNA): TGTGCCATCGGGGAAGACTCCTTCTATGGCTACACCTTC.

The gene calls are TRBV29-1 and TRBJ1-2; D possibly corresponds to TRBD1 (5 bases). Per germline, CDR1 SQVTM and CDR2 ANQGSEA. Trimming removed 3 bases at V and 6 bases at J, with 14 bases between. There are 13 residues in the CDR3. The CDR3 protein is CSVDQGIINGYTF. CDR3 sequence (DNA): TGCAGCGTTGATCAGGGAATCATTAATGGCTACACCTTC.

V gene TRBV4-3 combines with J gene TRBJ1-2; D unresolved. V lost 0 bases to trimming and J lost 7 bases, with 18 bases between them. The CDR3 runs 16 residues. Germline CDR1 reads LGHNA; CDR2 reads YSLEER. DNA of the CDR3: TGCGCCAGCAGCCAAGACGCGCTGGAGTCGAGAGGTGGCTACACCTTC. Amino acid sequence: CASSQDALESRGGYTF.

This clonotype was found a few times. The J gene is TRBJ1-2, the V gene TRBV11-3; D unresolved. The V end lost 1 base, the J end lost 1 base, and 7 bases lay between the germline ends. CDR3 size: 14 residues. In germline, CDR1 is SGHNT, CDR2 YENEEA. The CDR3 nucleotides are TGTGCCAGCAGCTTAGCGAATTTTAACTATGGCTACACCTTC. Protein: CASSLANFNYGYTF.

This clonotype showed up just a few times. The rearrangement links TRBV6-2 or TRBV6-3 to TRBJ1-1, with 9 nucleotides matching TRBD1. Germline V gene lookup returns CDR1 MNHEY and CDR2 SVGEGT. This CDR3 comprises 14 residues. V shed 5 bases, J shed 5 bases, and the junction held 6 bases outside the gene matches. The CDR3 nucleotides are TGTGCCAGCAGTCGCACAGGGGGCCGGACTGAAGCTTTCTTT. As protein: CASSRTGGRTEAFF.

The chain carries TRBV19 and TRBJ2-3, with D possibly being TRBD2 (6 bases). The CDR3 has 14 amino acids. Between the trimmed V and J ends, which lost 6 bases and 2 bases, there was a span of 12 bases. Germline V gene sequence: CDR1 LNHDA, CDR2 SQIVND (reference sequence). Here the CDR3 DNA reads TGTGCCAGTAGGATGGCGGGGTCCACAGATACGCAGTATTTT. Translation gives CASRMAGSTDTQYF.

The genes are TRBV21-1 and TRBJ1-1. TRBV21-1 is a listed pseudogene. The CDR3 is 16 amino acids. CDR3 sequence reads: CASSSPNKRWDTEAFF. CDR3 DNA: TGTGCCAGCAGCTCCCCGAACAAACGTTGGGACACTGAAGCTTTCTTT.

The chain carries TRBV10-3 and TRBJ1-2, with no clear D. Per the germline V gene, CDR1 is ENHRY and CDR2 is SYGVKD. V dropped 0 bases and J dropped 5 bases, with 16 bases sitting between them. The CDR3 is 16 residues long. CDR3 residues: CAISESTGVVQYGYTF. The CDR3 DNA reads TGTGCCATCAGTGAGTCGACGGGTGTAGTCCAATATGGCTACACCTTC.

The chain employs TRBV6-5 and TRBJ1-2, with TRBD1 matching 8 bases. The CDR3 spans 15 residues. V lost 2 bases and J lost 4; bases outside the gene matches: 6. Germline values: CDR1 MNHEY, CDR2 SVGAGI. CDR3 sequence reads: CASSYHTGGSYGYTF. The CDR3 coding sequence is TGTGCCAGCAGTTACCACACAGGGGGTAGCTATGGCTACACCTTC.

The chain joins TRBV4-1 to TRBJ1-4; D remains ambiguous. The CDR3 loop spans 17 amino acids. Trimming removed 0 bases at V and 0 bases at J, with 11 bases between. From germline, CDR1 is MGHRA and CDR2 YSYEKL. CDR3 DNA: TGCGCCAGCAGCCAAGATCGGAGCGGGACAACTAATGAAAAACTGTTTTTT. As protein: CASSQDRSGTTNEKLFF.

The rearrangement links TRBV18 to TRBJ1-2; tentatively, D is TRBD1 (5 bases). Germline loops: CDR1 KGHSH, CDR2 LQKENI. This CDR3 contains 13 residues. Trimming cost V 3 bases and J 4 bases, with 9 bases left between them. For the CDR3, the DNA is TGTGCCAGCTCACCGGCCGGGGGCTATGGCTACACCTTC. Its protein is CASSPAGGYGYTF.

This chain links TRBV7-2 with TRBJ2-1; possibly TRBD2 for D (5 bases). CDR3 length: 15 residues. V was shortened by 5 bases and J by 6 bases, with 17 bases between the two germline ends. Germline CDR1 and CDR2: SGHTA and FQGNSA. The CDR3 loop reads CASSPRSGIGNEQFF. CDR3 nucleotide sequence: TGTGCCAGCAGCCCCAGGTCCGGGATAGGCAATGAGCAGTTCTTC. The variable domain in full, completed from reference TRBV7-2 and TRBJ2-1, reads GAGVSQSPSNKVTEKGKDVELRCDPISGHTALYWYRQSLGQGLEFLIYFQGNSAPDKSGLPSDRFSAERTGGSVSTLTIQRTQQEDSAVYLCASSPRSGIGNEQFFGPGTRLTVL.

The V call is TRBV25-1, the J call TRBJ1-1, with 7 bases aligning to TRBD1. The germline CDR1 and CDR2 sequences are MGHDK and SYGVNS. Trimming cost V 5 bases and J 6 bases; bases outside gene matches: 3. The CDR3 is made up of 12 amino acids. The CDR3 loop reads CASSNRGSEAFF. CDR3 DNA sequence: TGTGCCAGCAGTAACAGGGGATCTGAAGCTTTCTTT. Drawing the rest from reference TRBV25-1 and TRBJ1-1, the complete variable domain is EADIYQTPRYLVIGTGKKITLECSQTMGHDKMYWYQQDPGMELHLIHYSYGVNSTEKGDLSSESTVSRIRTEHFPLTLESARPSHTSQYLCASSNRGSEAFFGQGTRLTVV.

The V call is TRBV7-3, the J call TRBJ2-2; 9 bases agree with TRBD2. CDR3 length: 16 residues. Unmatched junction bases numbered 3, after V lost 3 bases and J lost 1 base. Germline assignment: CDR1 SGHTA and CDR2 FQGTGA. The CDR3 is CASSFSTSGNTGELFF. The CDR3 nucleotides read TGTGCCAGCAGCTTCTCGACTAGCGGGAACACCGGGGAGCTGTTTTTT.

This clonotype was seen only a few times. The chain is built from TRBV20-1 and TRBJ1-1; weak D call: TRBD1 (6 bases). This CDR3 has 15 amino acids. Trimming left V 3 bases short and J 4 bases short, with 18 bases between. Germline lookup yields CDR1 DFQATT and CDR2 SNEGSKA (reference sequence). CDR3 amino acids: CSARPPQGRGTEAFF. CDR3 coding DNA: TGCAGTGCTAGGCCCCCACAGGGACGAGGCACTGAAGCTTTCTTT.

This chain uses TRBV7-2 with TRBJ2-1, with 7 nucleotides matching TRBD1. This CDR3 is 15 amino acids long. Looked up from germline, CDR1 is SGHTA and CDR2 is FQGNSA. The J segment lost 10 bases and the V segment lost 2 bases, leaving 11 bases of the junction unmatched. The CDR3 DNA reads TGTGCCAGCAGCTTATTCGGGACAGCCAGGGGCGAGCAGTTCTTC. It codes for CASSLFGTARGEQFF.

The CDR3 sequence is CASSLDRFSYGYTF. The CDR3, as DNA: TGTGCCAGCAGCTTAGATAGGTTTTCCTATGGCTACACCTTC. J is TRBJ1-2 and V is TRBV7-8; unclear D gene. Germline V lookup: CDR1 SGHVS, CDR2 FQNEAQ. Deletions cut 1 base from V and 4 bases from J, with 10 bases between. This CDR3 has 14 amino acids.

This clonotype turned up a few times. The rearrangement uses TRBV7-8 and TRBJ2-1; D may be TRBD2 (6 bases). Per the germline V gene, CDR1 is SGHVS and CDR2 is FQNEAQ. The CDR3 length is 17 residues. Trimming cost V 1 base and J 4 bases, with 17 bases left between them. The CDR3 region is CASSLVDRRGTYNEQFF. CDR3 DNA sequence: TGTGCCAGCAGCTTAGTGGACCGTAGAGGGACTTACAATGAGCAGTTCTTC.

This clonotype was detected only a few times. V usage is TRBV7-2 and J usage is TRBJ1-1, with D perhaps TRBD1 (5 bases). Germline V gene sequence: CDR1 SGHTA, CDR2 FQGNSA. This CDR3 is 15 amino acids long. The germline V and J ends were trimmed by 5 bases and 5 bases, with 18 bases remaining between them. CDR3 protein: CASSPHRNPGTEAFF. The CDR3 nucleotides are TGTGCCAGCAGCCCGCACAGGAACCCTGGGACTGAAGCTTTCTTT. The full variable domain, in which reference TRBV7-2 and TRBJ1-1 provide the parts outside the CDR3, is GAGVSQSPSNKVTEKGKDVELRCDPISGHTALYWYRQSLGQGLEFLIYFQGNSAPDKSGLPSDRFSAERTGGSVSTLTIQRTQQEDSAVYLCASSPHRNPGTEAFFGQGTRLTVV.

The chain recombines TRBV10-3 with TRBJ1-5; tentative D call: TRBD1 (5 bases). Germline lookup yields CDR1 ENHRY and CDR2 SYGVKD. The CDR3 consists of 14 residues. V was cut by 3 bases and J by 6 bases, with 12 bases left in between. The chain's CDR3 is CAISERGGGQPQHF. CDR3 sequence (DNA): TGTGCCATCAGTGAAAGGGGTGGGGGTCAGCCCCAGCATTTT.

This clonotype rates as medium-sized. The chain recombines TRBV7-2 with TRBJ1-5; 7 bases fit TRBD1. Trimming removed 1 base from V and 3 bases from J; junction bases left unmatched: 3. The CDR3 has 15 residues. The germline gives CDR1 SGHTA, CDR2 FQGNSA. The CDR3 bases are TGTGCCAGCAGCTTAGGAGGGGGCAACAATCAGCCCCAGCATTTT. It codes for CASSLGGGNNQPQHF.

This rearrangement joins TRBV28 to TRBJ1-5, with a tentative D call TRBD1 (5 bases). The CDR3 totals 15 residues. With 2 bases removed from V and 5 bases from J, the gap between germline ends came to 13 bases. CDR1 MDHEN and CDR2 SYDVKM come from the germline V gene. The CDR3 sequence: CASSLEGQGDQPQHF. CDR3 coding DNA: TGTGCCAGCAGTTTAGAAGGTCAGGGAGATCAGCCCCAGCATTTT.

The gene calls are TRBV6-2 or TRBV6-3 and TRBJ1-2, with D unresolved. The CDR3 consists of 14 residues. Trimming removed 5 bases at V and 4 bases at J, with 14 bases between. The germline gives CDR1 MNHEY, CDR2 SVGEGT. The CDR3 bases are TGTGCCAGCAGTCCCTGGGTCATCTCCTATGGCTACACCTTC. Translated: CASSPWVISYGYTF.

The chain has TRBV7-3 and TRBJ1-1; a weak D match, TRBD1 (5 bases). The V end was cut by 0 bases, the J end by 5 bases, with 7 bases between. The germline gives CDR1 SGHTA, CDR2 FQGTGA. This CDR3 region has 13 residues. CDR3 in amino acids: CASSLTWGTEAFF. The DNA for the CDR3 is TGTGCCAGCAGCTTAACGTGGGGGACTGAAGCTTTCTTT.